Detailed here is one T cell receptor beta chain. It has no known antigen specificity. No base quality information exists; no much larger clone differs at one position. The data were taken from a study of blood T cell repertoires in COVID-19 (dated by TCRdb to the early 2020s). Concerning the study at large: Samples from collaborators originated in the United States, Italy and Spain and spanned both the acute and convalescent phases of COVID-19. The material from the prospective study consisted of cDNA or gDNA derived from T cells, B-cell-depleted T cells, or PBMCs. Subjects who had been exposed to COVID-19, were actively infected with it, or had recovered from it provided the deeply sampled blood TCRbeta repertoires that made up the dataset. The repertoires were released in a freely available public database intended as a resource for research on the immune response to SARS-CoV-2. The samples were drawn from the first 160 participants of the ongoing ImmuneRACE study and from over 950 subjects provided by 6 global collaborators. The sample metadata nearly always contained a de-identified subject ID, COVID-19 status, age in years and sex. Where HLA class I and class II types were available, the types were taken from metadata supplied by the sample provider, not from assay-based typing. The study at large found these results: The quantity of clinical and demographic metadata differed by source and by participant and was supplied without curation.

From the cysteine up to the phenylalanine, the CDR3 has a length of 14 residues. The kept DNA is CDR3 alone, 42 bases in frame from the first base. The germline V gene gives CDR1 as MNHNS and CDR2 as SASEGT. From V the trimming removes 3 bases and from J it removes 6 bases, while the gene matches leave 6 bases of the junction unaccounted for. The immunoSEQ Assay, a bias-controlled multiplex PCR, was used to amplify TCRbeta CDR3 regions from genomic DNA. In the source study's methods: The number of nucleated cells in each sample was estimated by amplification of reference gene primers within the assay. Sequence reads were collapsed and filtered to measure the absolute abundance of every unique TCRbeta CDR3 rearrangement. For each sample, productive Simpson clonality was calculated as the square root of Simpson's diversity index across productive rearrangements. The table comes from immuneACCESS by way of TCRdb, which keeps in-frame sequences with V and J called. Part of the clones is missing from these tables; in studies checked, under half for an unresolved V gene and the rest for unknown reasons. From that table come the V and J calls and clone size; the DNA was used to work out D and trimming. This sample gives about 160,000 clones in total; 80% of them show up just once. The ten largest make up approximately 3.6% of the sample.

In the prospective study, participants were roughly 18 to 90 years old, resided in fewer than 25 geographic areas of the United States, and were enrolled through a virtual design. To assign participants to cohorts, the prospective study relied on clinical history that participants themselves reported in a screening survey and a study questionnaire. Recovered participants in ImmuneRACE Cohort 3 were defined by two consecutive negative NP/OP PCR tests, clearance by a healthcare professional, or resolution of symptoms. In the prospective study, mobile phlebotomists collected whole blood, serum and a nasopharyngeal or oropharyngeal swab from each participant. Over a roughly 2-month period, participants in the prospective study had the option of providing additional blood draws and questionnaires. Blood samples from the prospective study were shipped frozen or at room temperature prior to DNA extraction.

The source is a woman aged 60-75 years who had recovered from COVID-19. The sample consisted of PBMCs or T cells enriched from blood (not recorded which). Recombination linked TRBV6-1 to TRBJ1-2; a stretch of 8 junction bases matches TRBD1. The DNA reads as follows: TGTGCCAGCAGTGATCTCCGGGACAGGCATGGCTACACCTTC. Translated, this gives CASSDLRDRHGYTF.